The following is a TCR beta chain sequence with its context. Antigen specificity is unknown. Trimming left V 4 bases short and J 11 bases short, with 25 bases between. The germline V gene encodes CDR1 MNHNS and CDR2 SASEGT. The CDR3 has 16 amino acids. The source of the sample is a study of cytomegalovirus exposure and HLA in healthy donors. The PCR made use of 60 Vbeta and 13 Jbeta primers. In the study's own analysis: Approximately 83 million unique TCR beta chains, roughly 12 million shared, were counted in a later analysis. The protocol was immunoSEQ multiplex PCR, while the TCRdb copy is restricted to in-frame clones and leaves out a portion. V, J and clone size reflect that table, while D and trimming were determined from the DNA. The sample contains 150,000 or so clones, roughly 80% of which appear only once. Study-level points and caveats: Researchers reportedly found TCR beta sequences accurately predicted most subjects' HLA-A and HLA-B alleles. The dataset shows that most TCR sequences were rare, while some public TCRs occurred in many donors. A few CMV-associated chains proved CMV antigen-specific in vitro.

V gene TRBV6-1 combines with J gene TRBJ2-3; possible D gene TRBD2, 7 bases. The clonotype originates from a woman under 30 in good health and CMV-seronegative. The sequenced material came from PBMCs. The CDR3 reads CASSGGGSGPGLGQYF. The CDR3 DNA follows: TGTGCCAGCAGTGGAGGGGGTAGCGGGCCCGGCCTTGGGCAGTATTTT.